These 3 T cell receptor beta chains were all obtained from the same sample, sequenced in a study of PD-1 blockade in mismatch repair-deficient tumors. The data were produced by immunoSEQ multiplex PCR, yet TCRdb's version contains in-frame clones alone and is incomplete. This table holds roughly 120,000 clones, about 88% found once. The material was peripheral blood, obtained roughly 67 weeks after starting pembrolizumab. The source of these receptors is an adult with mismatch repair-deficient cancer.

The chain employs TRBV2 and TRBJ2-3, with 13 bases matching TRBD2. Looked up from germline, CDR1 is SNHLY and CDR2 is FYNNEI. J lost 4 bases, V lost 6 bases, and 1 base had no gene match. The CDR3 spans 14 residues. This CDR3 reads CASRTSGRPDTQYF. CDR3 nucleotides: TGTGCCAGCAGGACTAGCGGGAGGCCAGATACGCAGTATTTT.

V gene TRBV29-1 combines with J gene TRBJ2-5; 15 bases agree with TRBD2. The CDR3 is made up of 15 amino acids. The ends lost 7 bases at V and 4 bases at J; junction bases unmatched: 7. CDR1 SQVTM and CDR2 ANQGSEA come from the germline V gene. CDR3 sequence reads: CSAEGGLAGGETQYF. The CDR3 region has the DNA TGCAGCGCCGAGGGGGGACTAGCGGGAGGAGAGACCCAGTACTTC.

The rearrangement links TRBV5-5 to TRBJ2-7; 10 nucleotides align to TRBD2. Germline CDR1 is SGHKS and CDR2 is YYEKEE (reference sequence). The junction had 4 bases not matched to a gene; V was cut back by 4 bases and J by 0 bases. CDR3 size: 15 residues. Written as DNA, the CDR3 is TGTGCCAGCAGCCGGACTAGCGGCAACTCCTACGAGCAGTACTTC. It translates to CASSRTSGNSYEQYF.